This T cell receptor (beta chain) is drawn from a study of blood T cells in healthy people across ages. Regarding the study as a whole: Per-million-T-cell TCR beta diversity fell roughly linearly with age. Naive T cell percentage by flow cytometry tracked strongly with beta diversity.

This CDR3 contains 17 residues. Germline V gene data show CDR1 as MNHNS and CDR2 as SASEGT. J was trimmed by 4 bases and V by 3 bases; bases with no gene match: 14. At least ten counts were recorded for this clonotype. Its specificity is not known. The second PCR ran roughly 6 to 11 cycles with a sample-barcoded 5' primer and J-beta primers. A single record per CDR3 protein comes from TCRdb applying MiXCR to the 5' RACE reads. Found here are 600,000 or so distinct CDR3 sequences, 25% to 35% of them singletons; the top ten hold around 14%. Material for sequencing was blood. This receptor was identified in an elderly woman in good health. The chain links TRBV6-1 to TRBJ1-2, with 7 bases matching TRBD1. The CDR3 sequence is CASSDGGQLLYFYGYTF. The CDR3 DNA is TGTGCCAGCAGTGATGGGGGACAGTTACTATATTTCTATGGCTACACCTTC.